In its sample, the clone carrying this TCR beta chain was seen a few times. Its antigen is unknown. The data were taken from a study of OX40 agonist ivuxolimab in advanced cancers. Across the study: Ivuxolimab, which patients received intravenously every 2 weeks, was dosed at 0.01 to 10 mg/kg. Enrollees could have had prior anti-PD-1, anti-PD-L1 or anti-CTLA-4 therapy, which about 42% had received.

Trimming took off 2 bases at V and 5 bases at J, with 12 bases between the two ends. The CDR3 spans 14 residues. Germline V gene lookup returns CDR1 SEHNR and CDR2 FQNEAQ (reference sequence). Points from the study as a whole: Near-lowest levels of clonal expansion characterized partial responders at 0.1-3.0 mg/kg.

Produced via immunoSEQ multiplex PCR; TCRdb's table is partial and in-frame only. The table records some 19,000 clones, around 68% of them present only once. The chain is built from TRBV7-9 and TRBJ1-2; D gene ambiguous. The starting material was CD4+ or CD8+ T cells sorted from blood, obtained in a trial of the OX40 agonist ivuxolimab. This receptor was obtained from an adult with an advanced solid tumor such as melanoma, head and neck, liver or kidney cancer. The CDR3 reads CASSLLQVDYGYTF. The CDR3 nucleotides are TGTGCCAGCAGCTTACTGCAGGTGGATTATGGCTACACCTTC.